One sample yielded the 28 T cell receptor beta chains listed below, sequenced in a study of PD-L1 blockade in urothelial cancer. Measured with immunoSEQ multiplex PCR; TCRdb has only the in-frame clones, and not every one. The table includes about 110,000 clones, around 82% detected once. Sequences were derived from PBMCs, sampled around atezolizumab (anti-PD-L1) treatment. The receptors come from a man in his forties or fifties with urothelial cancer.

CDR3 bases: TGTGCCAGCAGCTTGTTTGGGGAGTTTTATGGAAACACCATATATTTT. This codes for CASSLFGEFYGNTIYF. The V call is TRBV5-4, the J call TRBJ1-3; no firm D call. Per germline, CDR1 SGHNT and CDR2 YYREEE (reference sequence). V gave up 1 base and J gave up 3 bases, with 14 bases separating them. The CDR3 has 16 residues.

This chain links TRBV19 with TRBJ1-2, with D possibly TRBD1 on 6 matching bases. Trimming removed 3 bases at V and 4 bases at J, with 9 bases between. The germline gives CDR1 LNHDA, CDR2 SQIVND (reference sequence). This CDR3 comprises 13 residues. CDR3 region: CASSIQTGYGYTF. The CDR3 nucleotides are TGTGCCAGTAGTATCCAGACAGGCTATGGCTACACCTTC. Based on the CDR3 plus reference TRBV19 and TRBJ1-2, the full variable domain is DGGITQSPKYLFRKEGQNVTLSCEQNLNHDAMYWYRQDPGQGLRLIYYSQIVNDFQKGDIAEGYSVSREKKESFPLTVTSAQKNPTAFYLCASSIQTGYGYTFGSGTRLTVV.

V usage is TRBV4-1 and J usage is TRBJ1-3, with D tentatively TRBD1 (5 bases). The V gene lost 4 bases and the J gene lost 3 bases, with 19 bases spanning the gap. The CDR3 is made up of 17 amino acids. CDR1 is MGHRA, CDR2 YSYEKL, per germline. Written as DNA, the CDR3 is TGCGCCAGCAGCCGCGCAGGGATGGTAACTCGTGGAAACACCATATATTTT. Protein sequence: CASSRAGMVTRGNTIYF.

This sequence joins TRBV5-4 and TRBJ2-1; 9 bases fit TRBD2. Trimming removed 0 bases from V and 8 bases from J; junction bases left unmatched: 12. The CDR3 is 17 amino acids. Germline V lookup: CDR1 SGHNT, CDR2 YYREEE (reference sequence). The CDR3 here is CASSLVVSGGYKDEQFF. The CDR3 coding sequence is TGTGCCAGCAGCTTGGTAGTTAGCGGGGGCTACAAGGATGAGCAGTTCTTC.

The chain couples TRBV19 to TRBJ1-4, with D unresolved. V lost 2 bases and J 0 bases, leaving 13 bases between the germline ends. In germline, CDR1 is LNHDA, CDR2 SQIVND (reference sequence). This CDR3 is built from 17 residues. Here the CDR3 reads CASSIRVPLATNEKLFF. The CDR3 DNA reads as TGTGCCAGTAGTATAAGAGTTCCGCTAGCAACTAATGAAAAACTGTTTTTT.

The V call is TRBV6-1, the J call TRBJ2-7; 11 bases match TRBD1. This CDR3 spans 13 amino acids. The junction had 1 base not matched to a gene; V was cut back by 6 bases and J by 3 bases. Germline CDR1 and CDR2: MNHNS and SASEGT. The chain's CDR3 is CASRGTGGYEQYF. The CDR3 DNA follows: TGTGCCAGCAGGGGGACAGGGGGCTACGAGCAGTACTTC.

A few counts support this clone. CDR3 amino acids: CASSLYPLLAGGSNEQFF. CDR3 nucleotide sequence: TGTGCCAGCAGTCTCTACCCCTTACTAGCGGGAGGATCCAATGAGCAGTTCTTC. The gene calls are TRBV27 and TRBJ2-1; 12 bases map to TRBD2. Germline V gives CDR1 MNHEY, CDR2 SMNVEV (reference sequence). Trimming removed 5 bases from V and 6 bases from J; junction bases left unmatched: 14. The CDR3 runs to 18 residues.

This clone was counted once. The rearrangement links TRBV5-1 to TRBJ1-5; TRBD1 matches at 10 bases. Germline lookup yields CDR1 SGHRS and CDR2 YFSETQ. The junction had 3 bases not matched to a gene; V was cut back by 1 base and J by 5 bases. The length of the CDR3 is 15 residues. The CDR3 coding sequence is TGCGCCAGCAGCTTGACCGGGACAGGGGATCAGCCCCAGCATTTT. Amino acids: CASSLTGTGDQPQHF.

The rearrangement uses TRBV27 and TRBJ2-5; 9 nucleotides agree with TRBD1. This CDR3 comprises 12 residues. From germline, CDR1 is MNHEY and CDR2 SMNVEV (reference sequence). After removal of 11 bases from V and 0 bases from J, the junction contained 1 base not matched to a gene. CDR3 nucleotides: TGTGCCGACAGGGGGTACCAAGAGACCCAGTACTTC. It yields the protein CADRGYQETQYF.

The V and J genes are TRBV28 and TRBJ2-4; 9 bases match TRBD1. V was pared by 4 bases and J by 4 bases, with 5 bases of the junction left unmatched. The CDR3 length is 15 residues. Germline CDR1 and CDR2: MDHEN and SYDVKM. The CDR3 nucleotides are TGTGCCAGCAGTTACTCCGGGACAGGGAAAAACATTCAGTACTTC. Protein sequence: CASSYSGTGKNIQYF.

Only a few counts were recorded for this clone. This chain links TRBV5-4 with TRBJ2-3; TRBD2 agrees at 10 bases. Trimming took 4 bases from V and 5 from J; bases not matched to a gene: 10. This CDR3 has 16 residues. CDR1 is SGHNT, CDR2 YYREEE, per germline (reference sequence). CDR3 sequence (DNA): TGTGCCAGCAGCGGGCCGAGTAGCGGGAGGAGAGATACGCAGTATTTT. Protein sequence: CASSGPSSGRRDTQYF.

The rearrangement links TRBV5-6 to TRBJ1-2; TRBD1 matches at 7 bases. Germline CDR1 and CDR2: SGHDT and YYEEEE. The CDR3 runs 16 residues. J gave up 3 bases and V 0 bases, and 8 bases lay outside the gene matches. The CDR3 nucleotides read TGTGCCAGCAGCTTGGCCTACACAGGGGTTCACTATGGCTACACCTTC. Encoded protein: CASSLAYTGVHYGYTF.

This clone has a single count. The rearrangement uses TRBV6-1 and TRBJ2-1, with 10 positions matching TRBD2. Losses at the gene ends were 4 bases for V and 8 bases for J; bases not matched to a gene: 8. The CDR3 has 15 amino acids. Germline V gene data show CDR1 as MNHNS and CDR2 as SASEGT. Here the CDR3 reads CASSGSSGSSYEQFF. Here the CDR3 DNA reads TGTGCCAGCAGTGGATCTAGCGGGAGTAGTTATGAGCAGTTCTTC.

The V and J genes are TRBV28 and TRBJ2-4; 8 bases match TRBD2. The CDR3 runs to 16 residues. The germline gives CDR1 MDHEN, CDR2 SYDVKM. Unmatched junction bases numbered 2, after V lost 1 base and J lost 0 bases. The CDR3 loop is CASSLFGGVAKNIQYF. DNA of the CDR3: TGTGCCAGCAGTTTATTCGGGGGGGTAGCCAAAAACATTCAGTACTTC.

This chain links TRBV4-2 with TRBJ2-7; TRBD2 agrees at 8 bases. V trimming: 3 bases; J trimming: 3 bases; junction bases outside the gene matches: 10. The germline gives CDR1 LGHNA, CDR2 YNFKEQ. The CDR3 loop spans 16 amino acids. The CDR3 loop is CASSHVSSGSNYEQYF. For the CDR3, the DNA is TGTGCCAGCAGCCATGTCTCCAGCGGGAGTAACTACGAGCAGTACTTC.

CDR3 sequence reads: CASSLAKLAGGKVTDTQYF. CDR3 DNA: TGCGCCAGCAGCTTGGCCAAACTAGCGGGAGGGAAAGTGACAGATACGCAGTATTTT. This chain links TRBV5-1 with TRBJ2-3; TRBD2 matches 13 bases. CDR1 and CDR2 (germline): SGHRS, YFSETQ. The CDR3 sequence is 19 residues long. V was clipped by 0 bases and J by 3 bases; unmatched bases: 10.

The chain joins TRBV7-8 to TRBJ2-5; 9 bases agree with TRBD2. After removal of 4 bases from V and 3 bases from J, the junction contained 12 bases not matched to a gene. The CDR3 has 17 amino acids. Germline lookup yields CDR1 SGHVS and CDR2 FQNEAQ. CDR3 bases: TGTGCCAGCAGCTCCGCTAGCGGGATCCTGGGGGAAGAGACCCAGTACTTC. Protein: CASSSASGILGEETQYF.

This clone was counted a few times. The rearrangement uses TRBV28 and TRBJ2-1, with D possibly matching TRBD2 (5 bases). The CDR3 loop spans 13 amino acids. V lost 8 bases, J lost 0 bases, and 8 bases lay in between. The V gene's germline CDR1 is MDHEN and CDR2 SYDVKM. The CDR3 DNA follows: TGTGCCAGCGGGAGAAGCTCCTACAATGAGCAGTTCTTC. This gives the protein CASGRSSYNEQFF.

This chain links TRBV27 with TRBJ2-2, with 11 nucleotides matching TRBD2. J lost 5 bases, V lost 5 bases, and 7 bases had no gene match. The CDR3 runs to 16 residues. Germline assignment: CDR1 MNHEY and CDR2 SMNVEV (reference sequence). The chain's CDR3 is CASSRLAGGRTGELFF. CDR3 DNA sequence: TGTGCCAGCAGTAGATTAGCGGGAGGGCGGACCGGGGAGCTGTTTTTT.

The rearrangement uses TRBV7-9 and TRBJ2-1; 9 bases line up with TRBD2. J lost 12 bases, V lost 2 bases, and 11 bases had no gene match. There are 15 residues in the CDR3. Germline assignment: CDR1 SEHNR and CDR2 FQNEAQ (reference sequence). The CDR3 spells CASSLTGTSSAGQFF. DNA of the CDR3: TGTGCCAGCAGCTTAACAGGGACTAGCAGCGCCGGGCAGTTCTTC.

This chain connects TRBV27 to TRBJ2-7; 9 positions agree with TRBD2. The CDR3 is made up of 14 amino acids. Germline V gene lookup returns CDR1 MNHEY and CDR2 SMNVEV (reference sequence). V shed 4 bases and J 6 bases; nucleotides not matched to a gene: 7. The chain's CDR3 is CASSSPGLASEQYF. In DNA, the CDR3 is TGTGCCAGCAGTTCGCCGGGACTAGCCTCCGAGCAGTACTTC.

The CDR3, as DNA: TGCGCCAGCAGCGGCGGGTTCTCCTACGAGCAGTACTTC. This encodes CASSGGFSYEQYF. This chain joins TRBV5-1 and TRBJ2-7, with D tentatively TRBD2 (5 bases). The CDR3 consists of 13 residues. Germline-derived CDR1 and CDR2 are SGHRS and YFSETQ. Trimming removed 4 bases from V and 0 bases from J, with 8 bases in between. The variable domain in full, with the rest retrieved from reference TRBV5-1 and TRBJ2-7, is KAGVTQTPRYLIKTRGQQVTLSCSPISGHRSVSWYQQTPGQGLQFLFEYFSETQRNKGNFPGRFSGRQFSNSRSEMNVSTLELGDSALYLCASSGGFSYEQYFGPGTRLTVT.

The CDR3 region is CASSAAGTEAFF. In DNA, the CDR3 is TGCGCCAGCAGCGCCGCGGGGACTGAAGCTTTCTTT. The J gene is TRBJ1-1, the V gene TRBV5-1, with D hard to call. The germline V gene has CDR1 SGHRS and CDR2 YFSETQ. CDR3 size: 12 residues. V was trimmed by 4 bases and J by 5 bases, leaving 9 bases between them.

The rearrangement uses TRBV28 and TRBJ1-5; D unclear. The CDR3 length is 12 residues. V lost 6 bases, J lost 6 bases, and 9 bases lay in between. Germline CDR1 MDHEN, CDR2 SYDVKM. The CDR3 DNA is TGTGCCAGCAGGGCCGTTGGTCAGCCCCAGCATTTT. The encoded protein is CASRAVGQPQHF.

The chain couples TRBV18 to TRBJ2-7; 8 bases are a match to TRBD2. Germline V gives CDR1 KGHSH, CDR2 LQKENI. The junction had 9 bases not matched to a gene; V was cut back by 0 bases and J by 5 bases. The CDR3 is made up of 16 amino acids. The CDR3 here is CASSPPPGRGFHEQYF. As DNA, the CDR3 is TGTGCCAGCTCACCACCCCCCGGGAGGGGATTCCACGAGCAGTACTTC.

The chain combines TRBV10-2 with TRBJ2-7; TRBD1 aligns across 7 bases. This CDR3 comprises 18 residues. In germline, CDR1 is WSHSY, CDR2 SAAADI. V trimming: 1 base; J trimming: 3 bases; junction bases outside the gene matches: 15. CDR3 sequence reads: CASSEYRPPRTGLYEQYF. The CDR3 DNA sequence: TGCGCCAGCAGTGAGTACCGGCCCCCACGGACAGGACTCTACGAGCAGTACTTC.

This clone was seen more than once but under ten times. CDR3 coding DNA: TGTGCCAGCAGGGGCCGGGGCAAAAACATTCAGTACTTC. This sequence encodes CASRGRGKNIQYF. The gene calls are TRBV19 and TRBJ2-4; D is possibly TRBD1 (6 bases). Germline V gene sequence: CDR1 LNHDA, CDR2 SQIVND (reference sequence). CDR3 size: 13 residues. V was trimmed by 9 bases and J by 3 bases, leaving 12 bases between them.

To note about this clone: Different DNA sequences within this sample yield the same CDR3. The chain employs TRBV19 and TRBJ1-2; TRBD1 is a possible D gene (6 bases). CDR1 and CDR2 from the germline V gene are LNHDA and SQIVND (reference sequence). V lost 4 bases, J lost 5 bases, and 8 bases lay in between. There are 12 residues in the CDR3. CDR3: CASSTGEYGYTF. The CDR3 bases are TGTGCCAGTAGTACAGGGGAGTATGGCTACACCTTC.